This TCR beta chain was identified in a study of CD8 T cells in ankylosing spondylitis. This clonotype occurred many times. TCRdb analysed the 5' RACE reads with MiXCR anew, one entry per CDR3 protein. This table has about 250,000 distinct CDR3 sequences, under 8.5% appearing once. The TCR originated in a female donor with ankylosing spondylitis or in good health (not recorded which). Sequenced material: blood, either unsorted or a sorted T cell fraction (not recorded which).

The CDR3 spells CASSFLKQGINEQFF. CDR3 nucleotides: TGCGCCAGCAGCTTTTTAAAACAGGGAATAAATGAGCAGTTCTTC. This chain joins TRBV5-1 and TRBJ2-1, with a possible D match to TRBD1 (6 bases). Trimming took 2 bases from V and 7 from J, leaving 16 bases between them. This CDR3 has 15 residues. Looked up from germline, CDR1 is SGHRS and CDR2 is YFSETQ.